This T cell receptor beta chain derives from a study of blood T cell repertoires in COVID-19. For the study at large: Donors in the United States, Italy and Spain gave samples during acute or convalescent COVID-19. The cDNA or gDNA used as material had been derived from T cells, B-cell-depleted T cells, or PBMCs.

The authors' processing: Cell counts per sample came from amplifying reference gene primers. Some clones are missing from TCRdb's copy, which holds only in-frame ones; the method was immunoSEQ multiplex PCR. From that table come the V and J calls and clone size; the DNA was used to work out D and trimming. The repertoire has tens of thousands of clones, roughly 87% of them found once; the top ten carry 5% to 6.5%. Germline assignment: CDR1 LGHNA and CDR2 YNFKEQ. Between the trimmed V and J ends, which lost 0 bases and 4 bases, there was a span of 19 bases. The CDR3 has 18 residues. This clone has only one observation.

The V call is TRBV4-2, the J call TRBJ1-3; no definite D call. Sequencing was carried out using peripheral blood. This TCR was sampled from a man at least 80 years old in a cohort sampled during active COVID-19. This CDR3 reads CASSQDPTRGGYGNTIYF. CDR3 DNA sequence: TGTGCCAGCAGCCAAGACCCCACCCGGGGAGGGTACGGAAACACCATATATTTT.